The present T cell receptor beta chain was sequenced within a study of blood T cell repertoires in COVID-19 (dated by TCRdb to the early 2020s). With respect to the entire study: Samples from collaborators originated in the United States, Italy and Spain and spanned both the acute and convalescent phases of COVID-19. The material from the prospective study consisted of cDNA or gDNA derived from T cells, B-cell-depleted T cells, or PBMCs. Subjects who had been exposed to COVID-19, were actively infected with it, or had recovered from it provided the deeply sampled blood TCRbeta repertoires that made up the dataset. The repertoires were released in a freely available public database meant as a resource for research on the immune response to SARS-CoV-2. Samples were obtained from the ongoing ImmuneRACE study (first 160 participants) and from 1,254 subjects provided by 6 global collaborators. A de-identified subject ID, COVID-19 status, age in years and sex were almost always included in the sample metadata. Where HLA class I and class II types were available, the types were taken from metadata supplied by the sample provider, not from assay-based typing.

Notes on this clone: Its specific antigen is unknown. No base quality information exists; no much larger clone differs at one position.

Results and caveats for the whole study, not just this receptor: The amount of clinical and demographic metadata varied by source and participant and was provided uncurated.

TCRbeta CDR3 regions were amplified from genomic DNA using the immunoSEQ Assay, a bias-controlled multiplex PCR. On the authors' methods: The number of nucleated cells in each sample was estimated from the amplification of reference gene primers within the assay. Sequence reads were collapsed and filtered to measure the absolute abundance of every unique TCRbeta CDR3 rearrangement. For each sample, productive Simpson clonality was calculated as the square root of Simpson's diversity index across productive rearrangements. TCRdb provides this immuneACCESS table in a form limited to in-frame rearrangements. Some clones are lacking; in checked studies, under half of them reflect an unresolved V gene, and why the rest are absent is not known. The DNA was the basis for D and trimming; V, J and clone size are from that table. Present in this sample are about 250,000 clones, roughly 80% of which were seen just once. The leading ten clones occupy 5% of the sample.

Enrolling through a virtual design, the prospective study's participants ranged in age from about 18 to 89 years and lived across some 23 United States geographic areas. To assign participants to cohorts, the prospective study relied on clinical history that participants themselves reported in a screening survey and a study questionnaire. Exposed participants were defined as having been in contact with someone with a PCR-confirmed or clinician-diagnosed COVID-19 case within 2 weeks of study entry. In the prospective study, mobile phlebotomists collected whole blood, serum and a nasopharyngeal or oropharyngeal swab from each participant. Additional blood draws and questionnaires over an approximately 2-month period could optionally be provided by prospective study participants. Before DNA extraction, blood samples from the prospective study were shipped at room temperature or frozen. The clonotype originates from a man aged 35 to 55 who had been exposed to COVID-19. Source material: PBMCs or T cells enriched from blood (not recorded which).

The CDR3: CSAPGQGARDYGYTF. The nucleotide sequence is given as TGCAGCGCTCCGGGACAGGGGGCGCGTGACTATGGCTACACCTTC. Here the chain combines TRBV29-1 and TRBJ1-2; 12 junctional bases match TRBD1. V loses 7 bases at its end and J loses 3 bases; junction bases beyond the gene matches: 9. In the germline V gene, CDR1 corresponds to SQVTM and CDR2 to ANQGSEA. The CDR3 contains 15 residues, cysteine and phenylalanine counted. Only CDR3 DNA is held: 45 bases, read in frame from base 1.